This TCR beta chain was found in a study of glioma-infiltrating T cells. This clonotype was observed many times. Its antigen is not known. This CDR3 has 14 amino acids. V lost 2 bases, J lost 5 bases, and 9 bases lay in between. Study-wide results and caveats: Tissue and blood shared very few CDR3 sequences.

TCR alpha and beta CDR3 regions were amplified from RNA using iRepertoire nested multiplex PCR. MiXCR, run by TCRdb on the multiplex PCR reads, gives a single entry per CDR3 protein. The sample yields some 99,000 distinct CDR3 sequences, less than 30% seen once. The specimen was glioma tissue, nonneoplastic brain tissue, or PBMCs (not recorded which). The clonotype was recovered from a human donor with low-grade glioma or glioblastoma, undergoing nonglioma brain surgery, or in good health (not recorded which). The chain employs TRBV12-3 or TRBV12-4 and TRBJ1-4; possible D gene TRBD1, 5 bases. The CDR3 sequence: CASSLRDHNEKLFF. The CDR3 region has the DNA TGTGCCAGCAGTTTAAGGGACCACAATGAAAAACTGTTTTTT.